These T cell receptor beta chains were read from a single sample in a study of T cell changes during pregnancy in multiple sclerosis. The repertoire was sequenced with immunoSEQ multiplex PCR; TCRdb's copy has only in-frame clones and lacks some. The table includes tens of thousands of clones, approximately 90% detected once. This sample comprised CD4+ T cells from peripheral blood mononuclear cells, obtained after pregnancy. The receptors derive from a female donor with multiple sclerosis, enrolled in a pregnancy study. Both conserved end residues are part of each CDR3. Clone size is stated in some rows and not others, as once, few, many or a class when expanded.

v_gene	abundance	CDR3aa
TRBV27	NA	CASKLAGGRTDTQYF
TRBV5-1	NA	CASSLAGTSDSYNEQFF
TRBV9	NA	CASSGTGVYEKLFF
TRBV28	NA	CAIARASGRYDEQYF
TRBV6-5	NA	CASSYGVAGVNTQYF
TRBV9	NA	CASSFSGSYSYNEQFF
TRBV5-5	NA	CASSLGQGNFQPQHF
TRBV6-1	NA	CASSGVLANEKLFF
TRBV25-1	NA	CASSATQGAYNEQFF
TRBV7-3	NA	CASSSGNPYEQYF
TRBV6-5	NA	CASSSLAGGGTDTQYF
TRBV2	NA	CASSSGNRNTEAFF
TRBV28	NA	CASSIGQFVQPQHF
TRBV5-4	NA	CASSFQGDVTGELFF
TRBV6-5	NA	CASRRDSPNTGELFF
TRBV10-2	NA	CASSSDRGNQPQHF
TRBV11-2	NA	CASSPGQNYGYTF
TRBV6-1	NA	CASSEAKGNTIYF
TRBV7-2	NA	CASSLVQQQYEQYF
TRBV21-1	NA	CASSKGSGQPSYEQYF
TRBV5-1	few	CASSLDSPAGELFF
TRBV9	NA	CASSVTGTGGNEQFF
TRBV10-1	NA	CASSDPTGSYEQYF
TRBV6-1	NA	CASSERPTPNYGYTF
TRBV10-3	NA	CAISIGTSGHTQYF
TRBV18	NA	CASSPPRTGVANTEAFF
TRBV18	NA	CASSPRESYEQYF
TRBV29-1	NA	CSVFRDRSLTGELFF
TRBV9	medium-sized	CASSPRTGTETQYF
TRBV19	few	CASSSLREKNEQFF
TRBV6-5	NA	CASSYGSGWYNEQFF
TRBV7-2	NA	CASSLGSGGGRGYTF
TRBV11-2	NA	CASSAPMTGLGRAETQYF
TRBV2	once	CASSGGGSYEQYF
TRBV14	NA	CASSQRSQGYGYTF
TRBV29-1	NA	CSARTSNGDTQYF
TRBV19	once	CASSIGTGPEKLFF
TRBV18	NA	CASSLSSGSSDTQYF
TRBV11-2	NA	CASSLDIGRRGQETQYF
TRBV5-1	NA	CASSLGTSLAGELFF
TRBV5-5	NA	CASSFLGATNEKLFF
TRBV9	NA	CASSSLAGVAYNEQFF
TRBV7-2	NA	CASSLALAGLDEQYF
TRBV10-3	NA	CAITKTGVLNTEAFF
TRBV2	NA	CASSEAGQGQFF
TRBV6-5	NA	CASSSTSSGNTIYF
TRBV19	NA	CASSIDRRSEAFF
TRBV19	NA	CASSPINLDGLTGAFF
TRBV30	NA	CAWRVRDEQFF
TRBV30	NA	CAFLPQGASTDTQYF
TRBV9	NA	CASSSVGQGNEQFF
TRBV5-1	NA	CASSLRLAGDEQFF
TRBV6-1	NA	CASSAEAVLRGTDTQYF
TRBV7-6	NA	CASSPDRGEETQYF
TRBV5-1	NA	CASSLTSGGPPGETQYF
TRBV5-6	once	CASSGRGSLRSYNEQFF
TRBV6-5	NA	CASSSEGALGGTQYF
TRBV7-9	NA	CASSSRGTTNTEAFF